This TCR beta chain was documented in a study of response to subunit inactivated influenza vaccine. This clonotype was seen more than once but under ten times. What it binds is not known. General study results and limits: Authors suggested seasonal influenza vaccinations each recruit few new T cells.

TCRdb recomputed calls from the RT-PCR reads with MiXCR, one row per CDR3 protein. The table records approximately 170,000 distinct CDR3 sequences, under 15% of them present only once. The sample was CD8+ T cells sorted from PBMCs, taken 5 to 6 days after vaccination. This sequence originates from a man aged 45-60 years who received an inactivated influenza vaccine.

CDR3 sequence reads: CASSQEGGYEQYF. As DNA, the CDR3 is TGTGCCAGCAGCCAAGAGGGGGGTTACGAGCAGTACTTC. The V gene is TRBV3-1, the J gene TRBJ2-7; perhaps TRBD2 as D (6 bases). The V end was cut by 0 bases, the J end by 4 bases, with 7 bases between. Germline V lookup: CDR1 LGHDT, CDR2 YNNKEL (reference sequence). The CDR3 totals 13 residues.